The subject of this entry is one TCR beta chain. Its antigen is unidentified. Sequencing was performed with immunoSEQ multiplex PCR; in TCRdb, only in-frame clones are kept and a portion is missing. Altogether some 75,000 clones are present, roughly 80% being singletons, with the ten largest covering approximately 2.1%. The CDR3 has 13 amino acids. Germline V gives CDR1 MNHEY, CDR2 SVGAGI. V lost 7 bases, J lost 8 bases, and 6 bases stayed unmatched. This record comes from a study of OX40 agonist ivuxolimab in advanced cancers. About the study: Patients received intravenous ivuxolimab every 2 weeks at 0.01 to 10 mg/kg. Dose-escalation patients had hepatocellular carcinoma, melanoma, renal cell or head and neck cancer. The study, taken as a whole, reports: Among the lowest peripheral clonal expansion occurred in 0.1-3.0 mg/kg partial responders. Expanded clones were, on average, more numerous among CD8+ T cells than CD4+.

The input for sequencing was CD4+ or CD8+ T cells sorted from blood, taken in a trial of the OX40 agonist ivuxolimab. The J gene is TRBJ2-1, the V gene TRBV6-5; 9 positions agree with TRBD2. This sequence originates from an adult with an advanced solid tumor such as melanoma, head and neck, liver or kidney cancer. The DNA of the CDR3 is TGTGCCAGCACTCGCGGGGGGGGGTATGAGCAGTTCTTC. This codes for CASTRGGGYEQFF.